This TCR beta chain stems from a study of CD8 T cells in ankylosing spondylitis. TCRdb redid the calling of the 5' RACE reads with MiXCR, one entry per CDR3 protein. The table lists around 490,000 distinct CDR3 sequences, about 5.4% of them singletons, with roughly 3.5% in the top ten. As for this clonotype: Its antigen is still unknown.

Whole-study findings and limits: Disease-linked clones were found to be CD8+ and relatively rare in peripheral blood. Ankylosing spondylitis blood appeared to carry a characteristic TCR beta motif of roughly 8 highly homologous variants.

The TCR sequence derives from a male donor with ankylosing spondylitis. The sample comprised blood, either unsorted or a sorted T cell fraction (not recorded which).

CDR3 residues: CASRNTGGGGDTQYF. The CDR3 nucleotides read TGTGCCAGCAGGAATACAGGGGGCGGCGGAGATACGCAGTATTTT. The J gene is TRBJ2-3, the V gene TRBV6-2 or TRBV6-3, with 9 bases identical to TRBD1. This CDR3 contains 15 residues. Trimming at V came to 6 bases and at J to 5 bases, leaving 9 bases not matched to a gene. CDR1 MNHEY and CDR2 SVGEGT come from the germline V gene.